This passage covers 8 T cell receptor beta chains from one sample sequenced in a study of blood T cells in healthy people across ages. Then a second PCR, running roughly 7 to 11 cycles, was carried out with a sample-barcoded 5' primer and a J-beta primer mix. TCRdb reprocessed the 5' RACE reads with MiXCR, giving one entry per CDR3 protein. The repertoire has about a million distinct CDR3 sequences, roughly two fifths of them found once; the top ten carry around 14%. Sequenced input: blood. The receptors derive from a man between 18 and 29 years old in good health.

The CDR3 protein is CASSEGQGHSYEQYF. The CDR3 nucleotides are TGCGCCAGCAGCGAGGGACAGGGTCATTCCTACGAGCAGTACTTC. The J gene is TRBJ2-7, the V gene TRBV5-1; 9 bases agree with TRBD1. From germline, CDR1 is SGHRS and CDR2 YFSETQ. Trimming took 4 bases from V and 1 from J; bases not matched to a gene: 6. This CDR3 contains 15 residues.

V usage is TRBV2 and J usage is TRBJ2-3, with D possibly matching TRBD1 (7 bases). V lost 9 bases to trimming and J lost 6 bases, with 25 bases between them. This CDR3 contains 16 residues. The V gene's germline CDR1 is SNHLY and CDR2 FYNNEI. CDR3 in amino acids: CARRGADRAGSDTQYF. The CDR3 region has the DNA TGTGCCAGGAGGGGGGCCGACAGGGCCGGTTCGGATACGCAGTATTTT. The full variable domain, rest sourced from reference TRBV2 and TRBJ2-3, is EPEVTQTPSHQVTQMGQEVILRCVPISNHLYFYWYRQILGQKVEFLVSFYNNEISEKSEIFDDQFSVERPDGSNFTLKIRSTKLEDSAMYFCARRGADRAGSDTQYFGPGTRLTVL.

The sample holds one count of this clonotype. The V and J genes are TRBV7-7 and TRBJ1-4, with D tentatively TRBD1 (5 bases). The CDR3 contains 14 residues. Trimming took off 4 bases at V and 5 bases at J, with 11 bases between the two ends. Germline-derived CDR1 and CDR2 are SSHAT and FNYEAQ (reference sequence). The CDR3, as DNA: TGTGCCAGCAGCTCGGACATTGACAATGAAAAACTGTTTTTT. Its protein product is CASSSDIDNEKLFF. Combining the CDR3 with reference TRBV7-7 and TRBJ1-4 gives the whole variable domain GAGVSQSPRYKVTKRGQDVTLRCDPISSHATLYWYQQALGQGPEFLTYFNYEAQPDKSGLPSDRFSAERPEGSISTLTIQRTEQRDSAMYRCASSSDIDNEKLFFGSGTQLSVL.

In this sample, this clonotype turned up many times. V gene TRBV6-4 combines with J gene TRBJ2-3; 11 bases agree with TRBD2. CDR1 and CDR2 (germline): MRHNA, SNTAGT. CDR3 length equals 15 residues. V lost 0 bases and J lost 4; bases outside the gene matches: 0. The CDR3 DNA follows: TGTGCCAGCAGTGACTCTAGCGGGGGGGCAGATACGCAGTATTTT. As protein: CASSDSSGGADTQYF.

A few counts support this clonotype. The chain combines TRBV7-2 with TRBJ1-5; D is undetermined. The CDR3 length is 15 residues. Germline V gene data show CDR1 as SGHTA and CDR2 as FQGNSA. V was clipped by 1 base and J by 6 bases, with 13 bases between them. CDR3 region: CASSLEWGGGQPQHF. The CDR3 coding sequence is TGTGCCAGCAGCTTAGAGTGGGGTGGAGGTCAGCCCCAGCATTTT.

The gene calls are TRBV6-6 and TRBJ2-2, with D hard to call. The CDR3 is 12 amino acids. The V gene's germline CDR1 is MNHNY and CDR2 SVGAGI (reference sequence). The V and J ends lost 8 bases and 8 bases respectively, with 12 bases between them. As DNA, the CDR3 is TGTGCCAGCGAACCAGGTTGGGGGGAGCTGTTTTTT. Its protein is CASEPGWGELFF.

This clonotype showed up just a few times. The rearrangement joins TRBV20-1 to TRBJ2-1; D gene unclear. The length of the CDR3 is 12 residues. V was cut by 4 bases and J by 5 bases, with 9 bases left in between. Per germline, CDR1 DFQATT and CDR2 SNEGSKA (reference sequence). The DNA of the CDR3 is TGCAGTGCTACAGGCCCCAACAATGAGCAGTTCTTC. Amino acid sequence: CSATGPNNEQFF.

The gene calls are TRBV4-1 and TRBJ1-1; perhaps TRBD1 as D (6 bases). This CDR3 spans 13 amino acids. The germline CDR1 and CDR2 sequences are MGHRA and YSYEKL. V lost 1 base and J 9 bases, leaving 12 bases between the germline ends. CDR3 loop: CASSQAQGYKAFF. CDR3 in DNA: TGCGCCAGCAGCCAAGCCCAGGGGTATAAAGCTTTCTTT.